This record concerns one T cell receptor (beta chain) sequence. No antigen is known for it. The treatment is: roughly 19 received Ad26.COV2.S at low or high dose, single or two shots; roughly 5 received placebo; per-sample allocation not given. Specimens were obtained on day 63 following the first vaccine or placebo injection. Adults aged 18-55 years in Boston included the donor. The data are from a study of Ad26.COV2.S vaccination and SARS-CoV-2 variants. Study-level results: Reported findings describe substantial breadth in spike-specific CD8+ and CD4+ T cell responses following vaccination. Spike-specific TCR breadth was greater in vaccine than placebo recipients.

TCRdb's copy holds only in-frame clones and misses some; the assay was immunoSEQ multiplex PCR. The repertoire holds 440,000 or so clones, roughly 91% seen once, with around 4.5% in the top ten. This receptor was identified in a person aged 18 to 65 who received the Ad26.COV2.S COVID-19 vaccine or a placebo. The sequencing here drew on peripheral blood, taken in a trial of Ad26.COV2.S vaccine versus placebo.

The CDR3 bases are TGTGCCAGCACCCGCACCCCCTACAATGAGCAGTTCTTC. It codes for CASTRTPYNEQFF. This chain links TRBV28 with TRBJ2-1; D not certain. This CDR3 spans 13 amino acids. V lost 7 bases to trimming and J lost 2 bases, with 9 bases between them. The germline V gene has CDR1 MDHEN and CDR2 SYDVKM. Filled out from reference TRBV28 and TRBJ2-1, the complete variable domain reads DVKVTQSSRYLVKRTGEKVFLECVQDMDHENMFWYRQDPGLGLRLIYFSYDVKMKEKGDIPEGYSVSREKKERFSLILESASTNQTSMYLCASTRTPYNEQFFGPGTRLTVL.